This TCR beta chain was identified during a study of blood T cell repertoires in COVID-19. Study-level background: Sources were T cells, B-cell-depleted T cells, or PBMCs; the material itself was cDNA or gDNA.

J lost 7 bases, V lost 0 bases, and 3 bases had no gene match. Per the germline V gene, CDR1 is SGHRS and CDR2 is YFSETQ. This CDR3 region has 15 residues. The method was immunoSEQ multiplex PCR; TCRdb's version includes in-frame clones alone and lacks a portion of them. The sample has around 170,000 clones; over 80% are singletons. The TCR sequence derives from a woman aged 60-75 years with acute or convalescent COVID-19. J is TRBJ2-1 and V is TRBV5-1, with TRBD2 matching 11 bases. The sequenced material came from peripheral blood. The CDR3 coding sequence is TGCGCCAGCAGCTTGGAACTAGCGGGGGTTAATGAGCAGTTCTTC. It translates to CASSLELAGVNEQFF.